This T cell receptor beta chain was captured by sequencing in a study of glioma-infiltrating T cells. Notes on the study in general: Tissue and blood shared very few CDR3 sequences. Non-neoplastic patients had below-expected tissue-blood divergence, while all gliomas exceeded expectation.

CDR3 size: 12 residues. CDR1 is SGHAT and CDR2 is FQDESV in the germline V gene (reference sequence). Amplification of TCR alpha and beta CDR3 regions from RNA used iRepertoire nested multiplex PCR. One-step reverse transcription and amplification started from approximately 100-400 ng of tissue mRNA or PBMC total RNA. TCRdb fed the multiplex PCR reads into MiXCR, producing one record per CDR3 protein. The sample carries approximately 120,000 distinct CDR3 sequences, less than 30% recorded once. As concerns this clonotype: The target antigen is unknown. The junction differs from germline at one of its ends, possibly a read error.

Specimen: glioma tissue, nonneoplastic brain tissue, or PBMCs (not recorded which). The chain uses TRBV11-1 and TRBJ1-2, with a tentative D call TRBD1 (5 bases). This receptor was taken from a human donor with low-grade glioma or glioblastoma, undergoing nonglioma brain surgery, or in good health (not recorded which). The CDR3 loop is CARKTGTYRYTF. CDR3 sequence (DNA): TGTGCCAGGAAAACAGGAACCTATCGCTACACCTTC.